Below are 9 T cell receptor beta chains sequenced from a single sample in a study of cytomegalovirus exposure and HLA in healthy donors. Assay: immunoSEQ multiplex PCR; the TCRdb copy retains only in-frame clones and omits some. This table has 200,000 or so clones, roughly 80% appearing once. Source material: PBMCs. The receptors shown here come from a woman between 18 and 29 years old in good health and CMV-seronegative.

V is TRBV6-4 and J is TRBJ2-1; 10 bases agree with TRBD2. J lost 7 bases, V lost 6 bases, and 9 bases had no gene match. The CDR3 covers 15 residues. Per germline, CDR1 MRHNA and CDR2 SNTAGT. CDR3 amino acids: CASSPSGGAGNEQFF. CDR3 in DNA: TGTGCCAGCAGCCCCAGCGGGGGGGCCGGGAATGAGCAGTTCTTC.

This clone was observed a single time. The chain is built from TRBV27 and TRBJ2-1; D is unresolved. Germline V gene sequence: CDR1 MNHEY, CDR2 SMNVEV (reference sequence). V lost 1 base, J lost 6 bases, and 4 bases lay in between. This CDR3 spans 12 amino acids. The CDR3 spells CASSLLGNEQFF. CDR3 DNA: TGTGCCAGCAGTTTATTAGGCAATGAGCAGTTCTTC.

This clone was counted a few times. The rearrangement uses TRBV2 and TRBJ1-6; 10 nucleotides agree with TRBD1. The germline CDR1 and CDR2 sequences are SNHLY and FYNNEI. V gave up 4 bases and J gave up 10 bases; unmatched junction bases: 7. The CDR3 is 15 amino acids. The CDR3 protein is CASSGGQGLLSPLHF. The CDR3 coding sequence is TGTGCCAGCAGTGGGGGACAGGGGTTACTCTCACCCCTCCACTTT.

The CDR3 here is CASSPRGGPIDTQYF. The CDR3 nucleotides are TGTGCCAGCAGCCCGCGAGGAGGGCCCATAGATACGCAGTATTTT. The gene calls are TRBV5-5 and TRBJ2-3, with TRBD2 as a possible D gene (6 bases). Trimming left V 4 bases short and J 5 bases short, with 17 bases between. Germline CDR1 reads SGHKS; CDR2 reads YYEKEE (reference sequence). The CDR3 length is 15 residues.

This clone was observed once. The chain carries TRBV9 and TRBJ2-5; TRBD2 matches at 10 bases. The CDR3 is made up of 16 amino acids. V lost 3 bases to trimming and J lost 5 bases; unmatched junction nucleotides: 10. Germline CDR1 and CDR2: SGDLS and YYNGEE. The CDR3 DNA is TGTGCCAGCAGCGAATTTAGCGGGGGGCCTGGGGAGACCCAGTACTTC. It yields the protein CASSEFSGGPGETQYF.

The J gene is TRBJ2-6, the V gene TRBV27, with 8 bases aligning to TRBD1. Germline-derived CDR1 and CDR2 are MNHEY and SMNVEV (reference sequence). The CDR3 runs to 15 residues. With 0 bases clipped from V and 11 bases from J, the junction kept 6 bases outside the gene matches. This CDR3 reads CASSLSAGGVYVLTF. The CDR3, as DNA: TGTGCCAGCAGTTTATCGGCAGGGGGCGTCTACGTCCTGACTTTC.

This chain connects TRBV29-1 to TRBJ1-2; D gene uncertain. Deletions cut 6 bases from V and 8 bases from J, with 16 bases between. This CDR3 is built from 12 residues. Germline V CDR1 and CDR2: SQVTM, ANQGSEA. The CDR3 DNA follows: TGCAGCGTCGGTTCCGGGCTCGACGGCTACACCTTC. It yields the protein CSVGSGLDGYTF. Based on the CDR3 plus reference TRBV29-1 and TRBJ1-2, the full variable domain is SAVISQKPSRDICQRGTSLTIQCQVDSQVTMMFWYRQQPGQSLTLIATANQGSEATYESGFVIDKFPISRPNLTFSTLTVSNMSPEDSSIYLCSVGSGLDGYTFGSGTRLTVV.

The chain joins TRBV6-1 to TRBJ2-7; D may be TRBD2 (6 bases). The CDR3 length is 16 residues. Germline V gene data show CDR1 as MNHNS and CDR2 as SASEGT. Deletions cut 1 base from V and 0 bases from J, with 13 bases between. The CDR3 DNA reads as TGTGCCAGCAGTGAAGGGGTGGGCGGGGCCTCCTACGAGCAGTACTTC. It is translated as CASSEGVGGASYEQYF.

This clone occurred once. The V gene is TRBV30, the J gene TRBJ2-1, with 7 bases identical to TRBD1. This CDR3 is 13 amino acids long. V gave up 4 bases and J gave up 9 bases; unmatched junction bases: 9. The germline V gene has CDR1 GTSNPN and CDR2 SVGIG (reference sequence). In DNA form, the CDR3 reads TGTGCCTGGATGGCGACAGGGAATTTTGAGCAGTTCTTC. Protein: CAWMATGNFEQFF.